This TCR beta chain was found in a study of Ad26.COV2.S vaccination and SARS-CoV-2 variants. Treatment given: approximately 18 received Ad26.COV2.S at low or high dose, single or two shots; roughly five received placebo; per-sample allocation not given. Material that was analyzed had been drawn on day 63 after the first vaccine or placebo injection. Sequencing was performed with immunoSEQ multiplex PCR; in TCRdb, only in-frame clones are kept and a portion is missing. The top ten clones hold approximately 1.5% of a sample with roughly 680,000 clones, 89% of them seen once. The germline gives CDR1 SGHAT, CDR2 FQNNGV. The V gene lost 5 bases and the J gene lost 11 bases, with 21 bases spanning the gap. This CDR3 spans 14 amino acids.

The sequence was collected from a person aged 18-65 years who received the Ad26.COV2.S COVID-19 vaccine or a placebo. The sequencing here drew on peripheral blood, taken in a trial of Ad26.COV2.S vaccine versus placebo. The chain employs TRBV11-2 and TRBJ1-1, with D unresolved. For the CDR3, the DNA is TGTGCCAGCAGCCTGACTGCGGTGGGTTTGCCTGCTTTCTTT. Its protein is CASSLTAVGLPAFF. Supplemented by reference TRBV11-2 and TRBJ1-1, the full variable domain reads EAGVAQSPRYKIIEKRQSVAFWCNPISGHATLYWYQQILGQGPKLLIQFQNNGVVDDSQLPKDRFSAERLKGVDSTLKIQPAKLEDSAVYLCASSLTAVGLPAFFGQGTRLTVV.